This entry describes one TCR beta chain. Per the germline V gene, CDR1 is LNHDA and CDR2 is SQIVND (reference sequence). Trimming cost V 5 bases and J 5 bases, with 15 bases left between them. The CDR3 spans 15 residues. The sample comes from a study of blood T cell repertoires in COVID-19. Study summary: T cells, B-cell-depleted T cells, or PBMCs supplied cDNA or gDNA.

As handled by the study authors: Scientists estimated how many nucleated cells there were by amplifying reference gene primers. The assay was immunoSEQ multiplex PCR, and TCRdb's table has in-frame clones only and misses some. D and trimming come from the DNA, and the V and J calls and clone size come from that table. Altogether about 250,000 clones are present, roughly 86% being singletons, with the ten largest covering approximately 0.8%. Sequenced sample: peripheral blood. The chain joins TRBV19 to TRBJ2-2; D might be TRBD2 (6 bases). The source of this sequence is a woman in her thirties with acute or convalescent COVID-19. The CDR3 DNA is TGTGCCAGTAGTGCCTTCCGGAGCGGGACCGGGGAGCTGTTTTTT. Amino acids: CASSAFRSGTGELFF.